The table lists the clone carrying this TCR beta chain with a few counts. Its antigen is unknown. These data come from a study of immune cell composition in non-small cell lung cancer. Whole-study results and caveats: In adenocarcinoma, maximal tumour-associated clone frequency tracked TIL tumour reactivity. About 80% of squamous and about 31% of adenocarcinoma cases had tumour-associated clones >0.5%.

Normal lung was sampled as far from the tumour as possible, at least 3 cm. TCRdb's copy holds only in-frame clones and misses some; the assay was immunoSEQ multiplex PCR. In the table there are roughly 16,000 clones, 77% of which are singletons. The CDR3 has 12 residues. CDR1 SEHNR and CDR2 FQNEAQ come from the germline V gene (reference sequence). The V end lost 5 bases, the J end lost 3 bases, and 4 bases lay between the germline ends. The same sample was also used in a study of CD4 T cells in lung cancer. That paper notes: Patients' blood was tested for T-cell responses to mutation-encoded neoepitopes. Samples were tumor and non-adjacent lung from resected stage I-III patients.

Sample: non-adjacent lung tissue. The TCR sequence derives from a human donor with non-small cell lung cancer. The J gene is TRBJ2-2, the V gene TRBV7-9; D remains unclear. Here the CDR3 DNA reads TGTGCCAGCAGCCCTTACACCGGGGAGCTGTTTTTT. Its translation: CASSPYTGELFF.